These 27 T cell receptor beta chains originate from one sample sequenced in a study of Ad26.COV2.S vaccination and SARS-CoV-2 variants. The data were produced by immunoSEQ multiplex PCR, yet TCRdb's version contains in-frame clones alone and is incomplete. Among about 400,000 clones, roughly 85% were seen once, and the ten largest hold more than 7%. The treatment is: roughly 18 received Ad26.COV2.S at low or high dose, single or two shots; 5 received placebo; per-sample allocation not given. After the first vaccine or placebo injection, samples were drawn on day 63. Sample: peripheral blood, taken in a trial of Ad26.COV2.S vaccine versus placebo. These receptors were taken from a person aged 18-65 years who received the Ad26.COV2.S COVID-19 vaccine or a placebo.

This clone has more than one count but fewer than ten. This chain connects TRBV7-6 to TRBJ2-7; D assignment may be TRBD1 or TRBD2 (5 bases each). Germline V CDR1 and CDR2: SGHVS, FNYEAQ. Between the trimmed V and J ends, which lost 4 bases and 2 bases, there was a span of 15 bases. The CDR3 runs 15 residues. Here the CDR3 DNA reads TGTGCCAGCAGCTCACTCCGGGGCAAAACCTACGAGCAGTACTTC. Translated, it gives CASSSLRGKTYEQYF. The whole variable domain, remainder taken from reference TRBV7-6 and TRBJ2-7, is GAGVSQSPRYKVTKRGQDVALRCDPISGHVSLYWYRQALGQGPEFLTYFNYEAQQDKSGLPNDRFSAERPEGSISTLTIQRTEQRDSAMYRCASSSLRGKTYEQYFGPGTRLTVT.

The table lists this clone with a few counts. The chain couples TRBV15 to TRBJ2-7; possibly TRBD1 for D (5 bases). The V and J ends lost 0 bases and 3 bases respectively, with 9 bases between them. The CDR3 contains 14 residues. From germline, CDR1 is LNHNV and CDR2 YYDKDF (reference sequence). The CDR3 region is CATSREARGYEQYF. The CDR3 nucleotides are TGTGCCACCAGCAGAGAAGCAAGGGGCTACGAGCAGTACTTC. Supplemented by reference TRBV15 and TRBJ2-7, the full variable domain reads DAMVIQNPRYQVTQFGKPVTLSCSQTLNHNVMYWYQQKSSQAPKLLFHYYDKDFNNEADTPDNFQSRRPNTSFCFLDIRSPGLGDTAMYLCATSREARGYEQYFGPGTRLTVT.

V usage is TRBV11-3 and J usage is TRBJ1-1; possible D gene TRBD1, 5 bases. The V and J ends lost 1 base and 3 bases respectively, with 15 bases between them. This CDR3 has 16 residues. In germline, CDR1 is SGHNT, CDR2 YENEEA. The CDR3 spells CASSLVGTEEDTEAFF. CDR3 sequence (DNA): TGTGCCAGCAGCTTAGTAGGGACCGAGGAGGACACTGAAGCTTTCTTT.

This chain connects TRBV5-6 to TRBJ1-2; D is ambiguous. CDR3 length: 12 amino acids. CDR1 and CDR2 from the germline V gene are SGHDT and YYEEEE. The V end was cut by 0 bases, the J end by 8 bases, with 8 bases between. CDR3 sequence: CASSLVLGGYTF. The CDR3 DNA is TGTGCCAGCAGCTTGGTTTTGGGGGGCTACACCTTC.

The chain joins TRBV5-5 to TRBJ2-7, with D tentatively TRBD1 (5 bases). The CDR3 extends over 14 amino acids. V was pared by 0 bases and J by 5 bases, with 12 bases between. Germline CDR1 is SGHKS and CDR2 is YYEKEE (reference sequence). For the CDR3, the DNA is TGTGCCAGCAGCTTGGTCCAGGGTCAACACGAGCAGTACTTC. Protein sequence: CASSLVQGQHEQYF.

V and J are TRBV7-9 and TRBJ2-3; tentative D call: TRBD2 (7 bases). V lost 3 bases and J 4 bases, leaving 11 bases between the germline ends. CDR1 and CDR2 from the germline V gene are SEHNR and FQNEAQ (reference sequence). The CDR3 is made up of 14 amino acids. The CDR3 reads CASSLGGQPDTQYF. The DNA for the CDR3 is TGTGCCAGCAGCTTGGGGGGGCAACCAGATACGCAGTATTTT.

J is TRBJ2-7 and V is TRBV18; 8 bases line up with TRBD1. Unmatched junction bases numbered 8, after V lost 5 bases and J lost 2 bases. From germline, CDR1 is KGHSH and CDR2 LQKENI. CDR3 length equals 15 residues. The CDR3 sequence is CASSAAQGAPYEQYF. The CDR3 DNA reads TGTGCCAGCTCAGCGGCTCAGGGGGCCCCCTACGAGCAGTACTTC.

The J gene is TRBJ1-3, the V gene TRBV5-5; a possible D gene is TRBD1 (6 bases). The CDR3 covers 17 residues. Trimming left V 2 bases short and J 2 bases short, with 17 bases between. The germline V gene has CDR1 SGHKS and CDR2 YYEKEE (reference sequence). The CDR3 DNA reads TGTGCCAGCAGCTTTCAATATTCACAGGGTGCTGGAAACACCATATATTTT. It encodes CASSFQYSQGAGNTIYF.

V is TRBV6-5 and J is TRBJ2-3; D is ambiguous. With 8 bases removed from V and 5 bases from J, the gap between germline ends came to 11 bases. The CDR3 is 12 amino acids. Per germline, CDR1 MNHEY and CDR2 SVGAGI. This chain's CDR3 is CASDPGVDTQYF. The DNA of the CDR3 is TGTGCCAGCGACCCGGGCGTAGATACGCAGTATTTT.

This clone is a singleton in its sample. V and J are TRBV29-1 and TRBJ2-3; D is ambiguous. This CDR3 comprises 11 residues. V was pared by 3 bases and J by 5 bases, with 6 bases between. CDR1 is SQVTM and CDR2 is ANQGSEA in the germline V gene. The CDR3 reads CSVEVGDTQYF. The CDR3 DNA is TGCAGCGTTGAGGTAGGAGATACGCAGTATTTT.

The chain joins TRBV18 to TRBJ2-5, with D maybe TRBD2 (5 bases). The CDR3 has 16 amino acids. CDR1 and CDR2 (germline): KGHSH, LQKENI. V was shortened by 3 bases and J by 2 bases, with 16 bases between the two germline ends. In nucleotides, the CDR3 is TGTGCCAGCTCACCTACCCGCACCGGGATACAAGAGACCCAGTACTTC. It yields the protein CASSPTRTGIQETQYF.

This rearrangement joins TRBV5-1 to TRBJ1-1; weak D call: TRBD1 (5 bases). The V and J ends lost 1 base and 5 bases respectively, with 30 bases between them. CDR3 length: 20 residues. The germline CDR1 and CDR2 sequences are SGHRS and YFSETQ. In DNA form, the CDR3 reads TGCGCCAGCAGCTTGAGGCTGGTCTCGGGGGTGGGGACGGGGAGTACTGAAGCTTTCTTT. Amino acids: CASSLRLVSGVGTGSTEAFF. The whole variable domain, remainder taken from reference TRBV5-1 and TRBJ1-1, is KAGVTQTPRYLIKTRGQQVTLSCSPISGHRSVSWYQQTPGQGLQFLFEYFSETQRNKGNFPGRFSGRQFSNSRSEMNVSTLELGDSALYLCASSLRLVSGVGTGSTEAFFGQGTRLTVV.

The rearrangement joins TRBV4-3 to TRBJ2-1; D is perhaps TRBD1 or TRBD2 (6 bases each). This CDR3 region has 15 residues. Between the trimmed V and J ends, which lost 0 bases and 15 bases, there was a span of 21 bases. Per the germline V gene, CDR1 is LGHNA and CDR2 is YSLEER. The CDR3: CASSQEWKGGGSRFF. In DNA form, the CDR3 reads TGCGCCAGCAGCCAAGAATGGAAGGGGGGCGGATCGAGGTTCTTC.

This clone has just one count. V usage is TRBV27 and J usage is TRBJ1-4; maybe TRBD1 (6 bases). V lost 6 bases and J 8 bases, leaving 19 bases between the germline ends. The CDR3 contains 15 residues. Germline CDR1 MNHEY, CDR2 SMNVEV (reference sequence). The CDR3: CASRPLGGRGEKLFF. In nucleotides, the CDR3 is TGTGCCAGCAGACCCTTAGGGGGGCGTGGAGAAAAACTGTTTTTT.

This sequence joins TRBV4-1 and TRBJ2-2; a weak D match, TRBD2 (5 bases). V lost 1 base and J lost 0, with 6 bases in between. Germline V lookup: CDR1 MGHRA, CDR2 YSYEKL. The CDR3 is 15 amino acids. This CDR3 is CASSQAGANTGELFF. CDR3 nucleotides: TGCGCCAGCAGCCAAGCCGGGGCGAACACCGGGGAGCTGTTTTTT.

The chain recombines TRBV5-1 with TRBJ2-1; perhaps TRBD2 as D (5 bases). CDR3 length: 15 amino acids. The V and J ends lost 2 bases and 12 bases respectively, with 21 bases between them. Per the germline V gene, CDR1 is SGHRS and CDR2 is YFSETQ. The DNA of the CDR3 is TGCGCCAGCAGCTTAGGACTGCCGCGTGGATTGGTGCAGTTCTTC. It is translated as CASSLGLPRGLVQFF. The whole variable domain, filled in from reference TRBV5-1 and TRBJ2-1, reads KAGVTQTPRYLIKTRGQQVTLSCSPISGHRSVSWYQQTPGQGLQFLFEYFSETQRNKGNFPGRFSGRQFSNSRSEMNVSTLELGDSALYLCASSLGLPRGLVQFFGPGTRLTVL.

This chain uses TRBV19 with TRBJ2-7, with a tentative D call TRBD1 (6 bases). The CDR3 is 15 residues long. CDR1 LNHDA and CDR2 SQIVND come from the germline V gene (reference sequence). Deletions cut 6 bases from V and 7 bases from J, with 22 bases between. The CDR3 loop is CASSNPGELLGEQYF. CDR3 DNA sequence: TGTGCCAGTAGCAACCCAGGGGAACTCCTTGGTGAGCAGTACTTC. Full variable domain (rest looked up from reference TRBV19 and TRBJ2-7): DGGITQSPKYLFRKEGQNVTLSCEQNLNHDAMYWYRQDPGQGLRLIYYSQIVNDFQKGDIAEGYSVSREKKESFPLTVTSAQKNPTAFYLCASSNPGELLGEQYFGPGTRLTVT.

The V and J genes are TRBV5-5 and TRBJ2-7; possible D gene TRBD1, 6 bases. CDR1 and CDR2 from the germline V gene are SGHKS and YYEKEE (reference sequence). The V end lost 2 bases, the J end lost 7 bases, and 13 bases lay between the germline ends. The CDR3 is made up of 13 amino acids. The CDR3: CASSFVAGVEQYF. As DNA, the CDR3 is TGTGCCAGCAGCTTTGTCGCAGGGGTTGAGCAGTACTTC. The entire variable domain, with the rest obtained from reference TRBV5-5 and TRBJ2-7, is as follows: DAGVTQSPTHLIKTRGQQVTLRCSPISGHKSVSWYQQVLGQGPQFIFQYYEKEERGRGNFPDRFSARQFPNYSSELNVNALLLGDSALYLCASSFVAGVEQYFGPGTRLTVT.

This clone has a handful of counts. The J gene is TRBJ2-7, the V gene TRBV29-1; a possible D gene is TRBD2 (5 bases). Germline CDR1 reads SQVTM; CDR2 reads ANQGSEA. V was shortened by 3 bases and J by 13 bases, with 10 bases between the two germline ends. The CDR3 spans 9 residues. The CDR3 is CSVEPGGYF. The CDR3 nucleotides are TGCAGCGTTGAGCCTGGAGGATACTTC.

The genes are TRBV5-1 and TRBJ2-7; D perhaps matches TRBD2 (6 bases). CDR3 length: 14 amino acids. Germline V lookup: CDR1 SGHRS, CDR2 YFSETQ. Trimming cost V 2 bases and J 0 bases, with 9 bases left between them. This CDR3 is CASSFYGSSYEQYF. The CDR3 DNA is TGCGCCAGCAGCTTCTACGGGAGCTCCTACGAGCAGTACTTC. The full variable domain, completed using reference TRBV5-1 and TRBJ2-7, is KAGVTQTPRYLIKTRGQQVTLSCSPISGHRSVSWYQQTPGQGLQFLFEYFSETQRNKGNFPGRFSGRQFSNSRSEMNVSTLELGDSALYLCASSFYGSSYEQYFGPGTRLTVT.

The rearrangement uses TRBV4-3 and TRBJ1-4; a possible D gene is TRBD1 (5 bases). Germline values: CDR1 LGHNA, CDR2 YSLEER. Trimming stripped 0 bases from V and 8 bases from J, with 10 bases between. There are 14 residues in the CDR3. CDR3: CASSQELEGEKLFF. The CDR3 nucleotides read TGCGCCAGCAGCCAAGAGCTGGAGGGGGAAAAACTGTTTTTT.

The chain has TRBV10-1 and TRBJ1-1; D not resolved. There are 12 residues in the CDR3. Between the trimmed V and J ends, which lost 9 bases and 0 bases, there was a span of 8 bases. The germline V gene has CDR1 WNHNN and CDR2 SYGVQD (reference sequence). The CDR3 coding sequence is TGCGCCAGAGAGGGCCTGAACACTGAAGCTTTCTTT. It codes for CAREGLNTEAFF.

This chain connects TRBV11-2 to TRBJ2-7; 8 bases match TRBD1. V lost 3 bases to trimming and J lost 3 bases; unmatched junction nucleotides: 10. This CDR3 has 16 amino acids. CDR1 SGHAT and CDR2 FQNNGV come from the germline V gene. The CDR3 here is CASSFADRGLIYEQYF. CDR3 sequence (DNA): TGTGCCAGCAGCTTCGCCGACAGGGGCCTCATCTACGAGCAGTACTTC.

The V gene is TRBV20-1, the J gene TRBJ2-7; D is undetermined. Germline-derived CDR1 and CDR2 are DFQATT and SNEGSKA (reference sequence). The V and J ends lost 6 bases and 3 bases respectively, with 9 bases between them. This CDR3 has 11 amino acids. CDR3 bases: TGCAGTGCGGGCAAGTACTACGAGCAGTACTTC. Translating it yields CSAGKYYEQYF.

The rearrangement links TRBV4-1 to TRBJ2-1; tentatively, D is TRBD2 (6 bases). The length of the CDR3 is 16 residues. The germline gives CDR1 MGHRA, CDR2 YSYEKL. Trimming took off 4 bases at V and 0 bases at J, with 13 bases between the two ends. In DNA, the CDR3 is TGCGCCAGCAGCCCGGGACTCCTGAGCTCCTACAATGAGCAGTTCTTC. It is translated as CASSPGLLSSYNEQFF.

This clone was counted only a few times. V gene TRBV28 combines with J gene TRBJ2-2; 16 bases fit TRBD2. V shed 5 bases and J 6 bases; nucleotides not matched to a gene: 9. CDR1 and CDR2 (germline): MDHEN, SYDVKM. CDR3 length: 18 amino acids. CDR3 residues: CASSGGLAGGPRAGELFF. The CDR3 bases are TGTGCCAGCAGTGGGGGACTAGCGGGAGGGCCTCGGGCCGGGGAGCTGTTTTTT.

This chain joins TRBV4-3 and TRBJ2-3, with D uncertain. V was clipped by 1 base and J by 0 bases, with 5 bases between them. The CDR3 covers 14 residues. The germline V gene has CDR1 LGHNA and CDR2 YSLEER. Here the CDR3 reads CASSQAVSTDTQYF. CDR3 in DNA: TGCGCCAGCAGCCAAGCTGTCAGCACAGATACGCAGTATTTT.